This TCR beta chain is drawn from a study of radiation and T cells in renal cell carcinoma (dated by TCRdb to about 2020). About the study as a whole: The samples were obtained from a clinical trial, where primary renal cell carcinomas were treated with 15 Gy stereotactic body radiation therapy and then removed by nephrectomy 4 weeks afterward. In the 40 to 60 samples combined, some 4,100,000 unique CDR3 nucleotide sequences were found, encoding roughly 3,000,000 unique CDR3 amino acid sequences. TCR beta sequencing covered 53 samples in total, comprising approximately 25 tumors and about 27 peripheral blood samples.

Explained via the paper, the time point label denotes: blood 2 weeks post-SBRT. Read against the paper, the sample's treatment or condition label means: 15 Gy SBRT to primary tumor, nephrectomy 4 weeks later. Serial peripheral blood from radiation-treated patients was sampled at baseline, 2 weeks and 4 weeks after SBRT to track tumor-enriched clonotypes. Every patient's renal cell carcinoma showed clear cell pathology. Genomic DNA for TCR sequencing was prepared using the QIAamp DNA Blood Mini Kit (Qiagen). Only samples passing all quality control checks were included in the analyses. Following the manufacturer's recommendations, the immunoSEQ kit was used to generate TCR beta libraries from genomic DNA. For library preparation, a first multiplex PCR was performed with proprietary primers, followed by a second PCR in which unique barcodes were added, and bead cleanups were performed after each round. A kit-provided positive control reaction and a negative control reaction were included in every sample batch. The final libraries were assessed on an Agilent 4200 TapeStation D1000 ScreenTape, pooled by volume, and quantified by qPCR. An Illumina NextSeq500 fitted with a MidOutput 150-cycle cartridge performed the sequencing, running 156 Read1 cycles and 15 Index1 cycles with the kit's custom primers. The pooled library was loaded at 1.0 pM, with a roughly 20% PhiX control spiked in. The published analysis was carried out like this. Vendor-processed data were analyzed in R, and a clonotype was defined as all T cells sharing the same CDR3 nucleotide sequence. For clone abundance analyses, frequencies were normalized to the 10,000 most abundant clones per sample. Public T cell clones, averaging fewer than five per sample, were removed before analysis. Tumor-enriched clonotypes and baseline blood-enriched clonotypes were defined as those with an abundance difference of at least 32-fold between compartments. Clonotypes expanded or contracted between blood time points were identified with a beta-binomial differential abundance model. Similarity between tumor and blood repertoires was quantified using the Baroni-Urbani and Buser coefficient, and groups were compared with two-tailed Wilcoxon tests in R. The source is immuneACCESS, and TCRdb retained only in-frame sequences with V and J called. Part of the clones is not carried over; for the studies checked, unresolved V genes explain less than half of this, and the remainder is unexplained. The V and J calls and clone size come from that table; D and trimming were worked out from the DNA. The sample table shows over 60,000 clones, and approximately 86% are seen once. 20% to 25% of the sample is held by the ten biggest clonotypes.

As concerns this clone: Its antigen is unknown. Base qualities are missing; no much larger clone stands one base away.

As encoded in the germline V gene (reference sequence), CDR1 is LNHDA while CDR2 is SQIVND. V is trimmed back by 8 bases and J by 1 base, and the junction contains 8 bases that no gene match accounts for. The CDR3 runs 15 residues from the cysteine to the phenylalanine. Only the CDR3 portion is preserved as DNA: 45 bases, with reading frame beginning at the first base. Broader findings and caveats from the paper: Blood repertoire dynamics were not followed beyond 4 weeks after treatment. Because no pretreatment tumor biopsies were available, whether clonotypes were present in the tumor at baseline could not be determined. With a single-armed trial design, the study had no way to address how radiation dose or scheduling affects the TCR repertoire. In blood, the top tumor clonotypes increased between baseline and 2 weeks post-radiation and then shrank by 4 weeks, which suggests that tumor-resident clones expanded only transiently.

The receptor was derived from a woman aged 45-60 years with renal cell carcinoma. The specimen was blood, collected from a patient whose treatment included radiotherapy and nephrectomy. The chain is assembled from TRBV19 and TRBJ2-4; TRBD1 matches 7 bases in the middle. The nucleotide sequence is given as TGTGCCAGTGGACAGGTCGGGGCGGCCAAAAACATTCAGTACTTC. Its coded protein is CASGQVGAAKNIQYF.